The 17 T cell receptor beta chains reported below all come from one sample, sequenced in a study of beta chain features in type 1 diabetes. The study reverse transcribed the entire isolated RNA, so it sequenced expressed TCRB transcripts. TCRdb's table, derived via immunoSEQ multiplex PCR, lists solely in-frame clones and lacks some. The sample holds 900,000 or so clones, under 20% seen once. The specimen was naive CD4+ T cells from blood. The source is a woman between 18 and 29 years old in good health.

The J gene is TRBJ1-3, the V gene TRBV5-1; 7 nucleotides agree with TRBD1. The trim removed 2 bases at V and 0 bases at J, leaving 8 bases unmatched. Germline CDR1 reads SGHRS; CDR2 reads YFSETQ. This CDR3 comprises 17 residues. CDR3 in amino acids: CASSLPGQNISGNTIYF. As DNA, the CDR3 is TGCGCCAGCAGCTTACCGGGACAGAACATCTCTGGAAACACCATATATTTT.

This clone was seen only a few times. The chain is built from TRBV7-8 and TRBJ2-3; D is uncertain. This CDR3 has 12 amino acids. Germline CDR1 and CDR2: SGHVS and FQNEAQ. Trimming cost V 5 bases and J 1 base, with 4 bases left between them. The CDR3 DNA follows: TGTGCCAGCAGCACTCGCACAGATACGCAGTATTTT. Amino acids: CASSTRTDTQYF.

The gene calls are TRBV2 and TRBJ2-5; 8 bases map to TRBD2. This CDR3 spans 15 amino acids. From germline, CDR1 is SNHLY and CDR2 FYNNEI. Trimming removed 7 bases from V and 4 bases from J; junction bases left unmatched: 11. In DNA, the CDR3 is TGTGCCAGCATCCGGAGCGGGAGAAGCGCAGAGACCCAGTACTTC. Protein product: CASIRSGRSAETQYF. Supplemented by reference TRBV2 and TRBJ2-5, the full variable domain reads EPEVTQTPSHQVTQMGQEVILRCVPISNHLYFYWYRQILGQKVEFLVSFYNNEISEKSEIFDDQFSVERPDGSNFTLKIRSTKLEDSAMYFCASIRSGRSAETQYFGPGTRLLVL.

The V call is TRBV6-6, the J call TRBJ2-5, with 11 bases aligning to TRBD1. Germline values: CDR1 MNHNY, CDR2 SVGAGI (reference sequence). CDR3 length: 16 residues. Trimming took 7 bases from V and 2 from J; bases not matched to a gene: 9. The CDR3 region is CASTKRRDRGQETQYF. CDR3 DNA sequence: TGTGCCAGCACCAAACGCCGGGACAGGGGGCAAGAGACCCAGTACTTC.

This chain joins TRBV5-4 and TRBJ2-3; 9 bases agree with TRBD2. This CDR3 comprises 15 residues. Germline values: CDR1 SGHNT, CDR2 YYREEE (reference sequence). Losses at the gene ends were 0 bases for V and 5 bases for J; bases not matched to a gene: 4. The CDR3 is CASSLALAGRDTQYF. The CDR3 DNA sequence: TGTGCCAGCAGCTTGGCCCTAGCGGGAAGAGATACGCAGTATTTT.

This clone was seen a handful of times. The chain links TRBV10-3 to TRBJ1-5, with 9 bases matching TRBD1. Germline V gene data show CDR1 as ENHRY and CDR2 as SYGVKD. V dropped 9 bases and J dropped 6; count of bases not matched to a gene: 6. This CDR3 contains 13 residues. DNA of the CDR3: TGTGCCATTGGACAGGGGTTGGCTCAGCCCCAGCATTTT. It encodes CAIGQGLAQPQHF.

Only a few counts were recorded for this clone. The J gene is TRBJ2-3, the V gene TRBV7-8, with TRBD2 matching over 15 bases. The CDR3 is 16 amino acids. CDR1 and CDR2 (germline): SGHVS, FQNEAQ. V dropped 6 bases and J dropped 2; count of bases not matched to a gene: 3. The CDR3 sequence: CASRGLAGGLTDTQYF. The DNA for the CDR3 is TGTGCCAGCAGGGGACTAGCGGGAGGTCTCACAGATACGCAGTATTTT.

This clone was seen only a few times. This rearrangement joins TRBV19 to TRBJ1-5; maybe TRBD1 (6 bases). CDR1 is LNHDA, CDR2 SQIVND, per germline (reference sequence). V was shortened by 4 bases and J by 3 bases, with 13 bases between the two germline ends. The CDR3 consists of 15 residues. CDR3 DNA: TGTGCCAGTAGTACGATCGACAGGATCAATCAGCCCCAGCATTTT. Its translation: CASSTIDRINQPQHF.

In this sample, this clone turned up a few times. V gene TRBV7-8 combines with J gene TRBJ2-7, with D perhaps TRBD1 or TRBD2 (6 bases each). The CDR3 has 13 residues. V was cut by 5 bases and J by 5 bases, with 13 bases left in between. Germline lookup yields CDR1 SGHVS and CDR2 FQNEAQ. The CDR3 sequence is CASSPGGGNEQYF. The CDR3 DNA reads TGTGCCAGCAGCCCTGGAGGGGGGAACGAGCAGTACTTC.

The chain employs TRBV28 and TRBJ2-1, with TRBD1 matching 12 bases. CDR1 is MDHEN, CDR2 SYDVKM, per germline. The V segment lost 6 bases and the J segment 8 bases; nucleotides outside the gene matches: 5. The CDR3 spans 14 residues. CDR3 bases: TGTGCCAGCAGAGTCGGGACAGGGGGCCATGAGCAGTTCTTC. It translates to CASRVGTGGHEQFF.

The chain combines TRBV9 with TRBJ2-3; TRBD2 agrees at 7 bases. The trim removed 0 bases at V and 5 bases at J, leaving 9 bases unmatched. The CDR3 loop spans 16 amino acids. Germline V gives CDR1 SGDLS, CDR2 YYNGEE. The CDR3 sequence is CASSVAGGSKGDTQYF. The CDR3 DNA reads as TGTGCCAGCAGCGTAGCTGGCGGGAGCAAGGGAGATACGCAGTATTTT.

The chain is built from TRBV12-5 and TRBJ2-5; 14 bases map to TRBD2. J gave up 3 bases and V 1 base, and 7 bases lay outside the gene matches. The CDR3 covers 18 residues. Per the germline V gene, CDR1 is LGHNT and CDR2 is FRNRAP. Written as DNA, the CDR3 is TGTGCTAGTGGTTTGGCGACTAGCGGGAGGGTAGGGGAAGAGACCCAGTACTTC. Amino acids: CASGLATSGRVGEETQYF.

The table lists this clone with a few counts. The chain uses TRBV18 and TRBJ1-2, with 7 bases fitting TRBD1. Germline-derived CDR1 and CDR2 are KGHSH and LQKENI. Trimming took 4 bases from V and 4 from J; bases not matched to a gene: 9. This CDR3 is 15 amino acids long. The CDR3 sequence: CASSLQRQGLYGYTF. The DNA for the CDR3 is TGTGCCAGCTCACTACAAAGACAGGGCCTCTATGGCTACACCTTC.

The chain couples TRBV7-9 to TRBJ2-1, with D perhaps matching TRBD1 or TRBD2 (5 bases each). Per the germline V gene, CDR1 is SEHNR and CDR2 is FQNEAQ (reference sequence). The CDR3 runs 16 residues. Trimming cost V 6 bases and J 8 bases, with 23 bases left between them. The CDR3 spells CASREVPGRLIDEQFF. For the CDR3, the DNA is TGTGCCAGCAGGGAAGTACCGGGACGTCTTATCGATGAGCAGTTCTTC.

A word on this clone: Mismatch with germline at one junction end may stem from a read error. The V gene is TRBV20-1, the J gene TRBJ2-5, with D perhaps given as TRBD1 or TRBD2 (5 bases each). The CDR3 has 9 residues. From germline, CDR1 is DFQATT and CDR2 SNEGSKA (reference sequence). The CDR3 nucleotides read TGCAGTGTCAGGGCCGAACTAGACTTC. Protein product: CSVRAELDF.

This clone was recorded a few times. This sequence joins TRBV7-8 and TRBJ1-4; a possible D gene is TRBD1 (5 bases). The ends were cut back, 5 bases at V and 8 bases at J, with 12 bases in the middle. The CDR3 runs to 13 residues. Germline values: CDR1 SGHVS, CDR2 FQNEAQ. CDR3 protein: CASSIGHQEKLFF. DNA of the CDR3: TGTGCCAGCAGCATCGGACATCAGGAAAAACTGTTTTTT.

DNA of the CDR3: TGTGCCAGCAGCGTAGGCGAACTAGTCTCCTACAATGAGCAGTTCTTC. It is translated as CASSVGELVSYNEQFF. The chain employs TRBV9 and TRBJ2-1; possibly TRBD2 for D (5 bases). V lost 0 bases to trimming and J lost 0 bases, with 10 bases between them. CDR1 is SGDLS and CDR2 is YYNGEE in the germline V gene. This CDR3 comprises 16 residues.